Shown below are 21 T cell receptor beta chains from a single sample sequenced in a study of T cells in Graves' hyperthyroidism and ophthalmopathy. RNA transcripts gave rise to amplified TCR beta CDR3 regions. Initially, a first-round RT-PCR of the TCR CDR3 employed the HTBI primer set. TCRdb reprocessed the multiplex PCR reads with MiXCR, giving one entry per CDR3 protein. The table has hundreds of thousands of distinct CDR3 sequences, around 15% seen once. What was sequenced was blood. The source of these receptors is a woman in her forties or fifties with Graves' ophthalmopathy.

This clonotype was seen many times. V gene TRBV28 combines with J gene TRBJ2-3; no definite D call. The germline V gene encodes CDR1 MDHEN and CDR2 SYDVKM. This CDR3 spans 15 amino acids. V lost 8 bases and J lost 0, with 15 bases in between. CDR3 residues: CASSRPIASTDTQYF. CDR3 sequence (DNA): TGTGCCAGCTCGAGACCAATTGCTAGCACAGATACGCAGTATTTT.

This clonotype turned up a few times. The rearrangement uses TRBV6-2 or TRBV6-3 and TRBJ1-5; 12 nucleotides line up with TRBD1. Germline loops: CDR1 MNHEY, CDR2 SVGEGT. The CDR3 covers 16 residues. Trimming removed 6 bases from V and 5 bases from J; junction bases left unmatched: 8. The CDR3 loop is CASRSSGTGGDQPQHF. CDR3 in DNA: TGTGCCAGCAGAAGCTCCGGGACAGGGGGCGATCAGCCCCAGCATTTT.

This clonotype was seen only a few times. The V gene is TRBV6-5, the J gene TRBJ1-1, with TRBD1 as a possible D gene (5 bases). V was clipped by 0 bases and J by 4 bases, with 15 bases between them. CDR1 MNHEY and CDR2 SVGAGI come from the germline V gene. CDR3 length: 16 residues. CDR3 coding DNA: TGTGCCAGCAGTTACTCGGGGGGGGAAGTTTCCACTGAAGCTTTCTTT. Amino acid sequence: CASSYSGGEVSTEAFF.

This clonotype was found many times. CDR3 amino acids: CASSRTSGRVYEQFF. The CDR3 region has the DNA TGTGCCAGCAGCCGGACTAGCGGGAGGGTTTATGAGCAGTTCTTC. The rearrangement joins TRBV7-3 to TRBJ2-1; TRBD2 agrees at 15 bases. CDR1 is SGHTA and CDR2 is FQGTGA in the germline V gene. CDR3 size: 15 residues. V trimming: 5 bases; J trimming: 8 bases; junction bases outside the gene matches: 4.

This clonotype was seen many times. The chain links TRBV7-2 to TRBJ2-2; a weak D match, TRBD2 (5 bases). Trimming took off 0 bases at V and 0 bases at J, with 8 bases between the two ends. Germline V gene sequence: CDR1 SGHTA, CDR2 FQGNSA. The CDR3 is 16 amino acids. The CDR3 bases are TGTGCCAGCAGCTTAGCCTGGAGGACGAACACCGGGGAGCTGTTTTTT. Translation: CASSLAWRTNTGELFF.

This clonotype was counted many times. The gene calls are TRBV12-3 or TRBV12-4 and TRBJ1-1, with D maybe TRBD1 (5 bases). With 2 bases removed from V and 8 bases from J, the gap between germline ends came to 9 bases. The CDR3 consists of 12 residues. This chain's CDR3 is CASSLFREEAFF. In nucleotides, the CDR3 is TGTGCCAGCAGTTTATTCAGGGAAGAAGCTTTCTTT.

This chain joins TRBV7-9 and TRBJ2-6; no clear D gene. V was clipped by 1 base and J by 2 bases, with 9 bases between them. The CDR3 is 16 residues long. Germline-derived CDR1 and CDR2 are SEHNR and FQNEAQ (reference sequence). For the CDR3, the DNA is TGTGCCAGCAGCTTAGGAGATCCAGCTGGGGCCAACGTCCTGACTTTC. Its protein is CASSLGDPAGANVLTF.

This clonotype was seen more than once but under ten times. A read error may produce the germline difference seen at one junction end. J is TRBJ2-7 and V is TRBV7-3; 15 bases match TRBD2. The V gene's germline CDR1 is SGHTA and CDR2 FQGTGA. The CDR3 consists of 16 residues. CDR3 sequence: CASSLTGTSGRHEQYF. CDR3 DNA sequence: TGTGCCAGCAGCCTAACCGGGACTAGCGGGAGGCACGAGCAGTACTTC.

This chain connects TRBV7-2 to TRBJ1-4; D gene ambiguous. The CDR3 has 12 amino acids. Deletions cut 1 base from V and 10 bases from J, with 7 bases between. Germline V lookup: CDR1 SGHTA, CDR2 FQGNSA. The CDR3 loop is CASSLGGIKLFF. The CDR3, as DNA: TGTGCCAGCAGCTTAGGAGGAATAAAACTGTTTTTT. The full variable domain, its missing parts supplied by reference TRBV7-2 and TRBJ1-4, is GAGVSQSPSNKVTEKGKDVELRCDPISGHTALYWYRQSLGQGLEFLIYFQGNSAPDKSGLPSDRFSAERTGGSVSTLTIQRTQQEDSAVYLCASSLGGIKLFFGSGTQLSVL.

This clonotype was observed once. The V call is TRBV24-1, the J call TRBJ2-2; 9 bases fit TRBD2. The CDR3 spans 18 residues. CDR1 KGHDR and CDR2 SFDVKD come from the germline V gene. J was trimmed by 4 bases and V by 3 bases; bases with no gene match: 11. DNA for the CDR3: TGTGCCACCAGTGATCCGGGACTAGCCGGAGTGGGCACCGGGGAGCTGTTTTTT. Translated: CATSDPGLAGVGTGELFF.

The sample holds many counts of this clonotype. The chain uses TRBV6-2 or TRBV6-3 and TRBJ2-5; D is possibly TRBD1 (6 bases). Trimming took off 5 bases at V and 6 bases at J, with 22 bases between the two ends. Germline V CDR1 and CDR2: MNHEY, SVGEGT. This CDR3 comprises 16 residues. CDR3 sequence (DNA): TGTGCCAGCAGTGGTCCAGGGGTCAACAGGGTGAAGACCCAGTACTTC. Its translation is CASSGPGVNRVKTQYF.

The chain links TRBV29-1 to TRBJ1-2, with 7 bases fitting TRBD1. The junction had 14 bases not matched to a gene; V was cut back by 3 bases and J by 7 bases. The CDR3 extends over 15 amino acids. The germline V gene encodes CDR1 SQVTM and CDR2 ANQGSEA. The CDR3 region is CSVDNRWQGGVGYTF. CDR3 coding DNA: TGCAGCGTTGACAACCGTTGGCAGGGGGGAGTTGGCTACACCTTC.

As regards this clonotype: A read error may produce the germline difference seen at one junction end. The V and J genes are TRBV7-9 and TRBJ2-1; D gene ambiguous. Germline loops: CDR1 SEHNR, CDR2 FQNEAQ (reference sequence). The CDR3 covers 15 residues. CDR3 amino acids: CASSYPGSVYSEQFF. Written as DNA, the CDR3 is TGTGCCAGCAGCTATCCGGGTTCGGTCTACAGTGAGCAGTTCTTC.

In this sample, this clonotype turned up many times. V gene TRBV18 combines with J gene TRBJ1-2, with TRBD1 matching over 10 bases. Germline CDR1 KGHSH, CDR2 LQKENI. The CDR3 extends over 15 amino acids. With V trimmed by 3 bases and J by 3 bases, 4 bases remained unmatched. CDR3 protein: CASSPGTGVYYGYTF. The CDR3 region has the DNA TGTGCCAGCTCACCGGGGACAGGGGTCTACTATGGCTACACCTTC.

There are a few counts of this clonotype. This chain joins TRBV4-3 and TRBJ2-1; TRBD2 aligns across 15 bases. Germline CDR1 and CDR2: LGHNA and YSLEER. CDR3 size: 18 residues. With V trimmed by 0 bases and J by 6 bases, 6 bases remained unmatched. CDR3 sequence: CASSQELRGLAGGNEQFF. DNA for the CDR3: TGCGCCAGCAGCCAAGAGCTTAGGGGACTAGCGGGAGGCAATGAGCAGTTCTTC.

This clonotype appeared many times. The chain uses TRBV28 and TRBJ2-7; 11 bases are a match to TRBD2. Unmatched junction bases numbered 3, after V lost 2 bases and J lost 3 bases. The CDR3 length is 15 residues. Germline assignment: CDR1 MDHEN and CDR2 SYDVKM. The CDR3 sequence is CASSLDTSGSYEQYF. CDR3 DNA: TGTGCCAGCAGTTTAGATACTAGCGGGAGCTACGAGCAGTACTTC.

This clonotype was found many times. The V call is TRBV4-3, the J call TRBJ1-5; TRBD1 might be the D (5 bases). CDR3 size: 13 residues. The germline gives CDR1 LGHNA, CDR2 YSLEER. The V gene lost 3 bases and the J gene lost 5 bases, with 8 bases spanning the gap. The CDR3 is CASSQGPDQPQHF. In nucleotides, the CDR3 is TGCGCCAGCAGCCAGGGACCGGATCAGCCCCAGCATTTT.

The genes are TRBV19 and TRBJ2-1; D may be TRBD2 (5 bases). This CDR3 is built from 13 residues. V was clipped by 7 bases and J by 9 bases, with 16 bases between them. Germline V lookup: CDR1 LNHDA, CDR2 SQIVND (reference sequence). CDR3 sequence reads: CASTTGIPSEQFF. The CDR3 bases are TGTGCCAGTACCACCGGGATCCCCAGTGAGCAGTTCTTC.

There are many counts of this clonotype. J is TRBJ1-1 and V is TRBV11-2, with D perhaps matching TRBD1 (6 bases). V was trimmed by 1 base and J by 4 bases, leaving 10 bases between them. Germline V gives CDR1 SGHAT, CDR2 FQNNGV. The CDR3 covers 14 residues. CDR3 DNA: TGTGCCAGCAGCTTAGTCAGGGGTACCACTGAAGCTTTCTTT. It specifies CASSLVRGTTEAFF. The full variable domain, with the rest looked up from reference TRBV11-2 and TRBJ1-1, is EAGVAQSPRYKIIEKRQSVAFWCNPISGHATLYWYQQILGQGPKLLIQFQNNGVVDDSQLPKDRFSAERLKGVDSTLKIQPAKLEDSAVYLCASSLVRGTTEAFFGQGTRLTVV.

This clonotype was observed at least ten times. The J gene is TRBJ1-1, the V gene TRBV6-2 or TRBV6-3; TRBD1 might be the D (5 bases). This CDR3 has 16 residues. Trimming took 2 bases from V and 1 from J, leaving 14 bases between them. CDR1 MNHEY and CDR2 SVGEGT come from the germline V gene. CDR3 sequence (DNA): TGTGCCAGCAGTTACCCGATTGACAGCTCGAACACTGAAGCTTTCTTT. This translates into CASSYPIDSSNTEAFF.

At least ten counts were recorded for this clonotype. The chain carries TRBV7-8 and TRBJ2-2, with TRBD2 matching 12 bases. With 5 bases clipped from V and 3 bases from J, the junction kept 16 bases outside the gene matches. The CDR3 runs 20 residues. Per germline, CDR1 SGHVS and CDR2 FQNEAQ. Written as DNA, the CDR3 is TGTGCCAGCAGCGACAAGACTAGCGGGAGTTCCGGGGTTTACACCGGGGAGCTGTTTTTT. Its protein is CASSDKTSGSSGVYTGELFF.